The present TCR beta chain was sequenced within a study of cytomegalovirus exposure and HLA in healthy donors. This clone turned up a few times. The PCR made use of 60 Vbeta and 13 Jbeta primers. The assay was immunoSEQ multiplex PCR, and TCRdb's table has in-frame clones only and misses some. This sample has 200,000 to 250,000 clones, with roughly 82% found just once. With 0 bases clipped from V and 4 bases from J, the junction kept 0 bases outside the gene matches. Germline CDR1 SGDLS, CDR2 YYNGEE. There are 14 residues in the CDR3. This chain uses TRBV9 with TRBJ2-5; 10 nucleotides line up with TRBD1. The specimen sequenced was PBMCs. The TCR sequence derives from a woman aged 40 to 55 in good health and CMV-seropositive. The DNA of the CDR3 is TGTGCCAGCAGCGTAGGACAGGGGGCAGAGACCCAGTACTTC. Its protein is CASSVGQGAETQYF.